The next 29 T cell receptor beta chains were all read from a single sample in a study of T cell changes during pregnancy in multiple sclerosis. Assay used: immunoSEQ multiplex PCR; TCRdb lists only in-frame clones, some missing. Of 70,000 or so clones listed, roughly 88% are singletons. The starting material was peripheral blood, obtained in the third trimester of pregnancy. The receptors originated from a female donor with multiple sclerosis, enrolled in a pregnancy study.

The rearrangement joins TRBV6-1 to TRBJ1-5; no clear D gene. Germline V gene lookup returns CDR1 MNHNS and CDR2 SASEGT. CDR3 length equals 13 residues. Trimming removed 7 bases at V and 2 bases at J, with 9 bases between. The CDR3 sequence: CASTGFGNQPQHF. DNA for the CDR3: TGTGCCAGCACGGGGTTCGGCAATCAGCCCCAGCATTTT.

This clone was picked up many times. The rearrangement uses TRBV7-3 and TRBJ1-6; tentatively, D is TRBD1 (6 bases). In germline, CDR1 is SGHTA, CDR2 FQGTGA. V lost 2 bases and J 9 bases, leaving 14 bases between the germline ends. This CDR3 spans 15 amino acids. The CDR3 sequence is CASSLRGGAGSPLHF. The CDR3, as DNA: TGTGCCAGCAGCTTACGGGGGGGGGCCGGTTCACCCCTCCACTTT.

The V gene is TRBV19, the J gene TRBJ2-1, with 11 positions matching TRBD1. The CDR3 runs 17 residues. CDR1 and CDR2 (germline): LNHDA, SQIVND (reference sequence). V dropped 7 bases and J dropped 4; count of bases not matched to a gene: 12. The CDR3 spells CASNIRPGTGGYNEQFF. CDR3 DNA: TGTGCCAGTAACATACGCCCCGGGACAGGGGGTTACAATGAGCAGTTCTTC.

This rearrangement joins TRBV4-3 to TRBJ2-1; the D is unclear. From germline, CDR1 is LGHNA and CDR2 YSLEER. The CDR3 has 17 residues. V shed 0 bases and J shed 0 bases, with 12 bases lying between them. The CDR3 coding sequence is TGCGCCAGCAGCCAAGATCTTTCAGACACCTCCTACAATGAGCAGTTCTTC. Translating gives CASSQDLSDTSYNEQFF.

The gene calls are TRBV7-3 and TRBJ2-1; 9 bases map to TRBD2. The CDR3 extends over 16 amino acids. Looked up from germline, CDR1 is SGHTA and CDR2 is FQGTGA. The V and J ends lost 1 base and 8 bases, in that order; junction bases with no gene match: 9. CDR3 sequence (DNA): TGTGCCAGCAGCTTAAATGGCGCGGGGGGGCCTGATGAGCAGTTCTTC. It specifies CASSLNGAGGPDEQFF.

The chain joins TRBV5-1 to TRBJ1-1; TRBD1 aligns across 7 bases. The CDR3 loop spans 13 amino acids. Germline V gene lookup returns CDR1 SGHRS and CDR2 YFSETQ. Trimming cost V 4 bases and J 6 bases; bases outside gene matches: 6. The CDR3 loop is CASSTQGWAEAFF. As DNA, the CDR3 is TGCGCCAGCAGCACACAGGGGTGGGCTGAAGCTTTCTTT.

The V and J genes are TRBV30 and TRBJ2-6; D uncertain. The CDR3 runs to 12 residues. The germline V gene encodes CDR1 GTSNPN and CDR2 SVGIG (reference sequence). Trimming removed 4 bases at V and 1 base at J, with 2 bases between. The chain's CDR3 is CAWTSGANVLTF. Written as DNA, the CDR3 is TGTGCCTGGACATCTGGGGCCAACGTCCTGACTTTC.

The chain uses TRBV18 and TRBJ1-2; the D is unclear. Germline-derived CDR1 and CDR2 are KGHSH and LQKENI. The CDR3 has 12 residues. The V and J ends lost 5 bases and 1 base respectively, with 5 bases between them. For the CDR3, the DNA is TGTGCCAGCTCAGCCGGTAACTATGGCTACACCTTC. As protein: CASSAGNYGYTF. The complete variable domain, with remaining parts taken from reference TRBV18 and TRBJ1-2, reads NAGVMQNPRHLVRRRGQEARLRCSPMKGHSHVYWYRQLPEEGLKFMVYLQKENIIDESGMPKERFSAEFPKEGPSILRIQQVVRGDSAAYFCASSAGNYGYTFGSGTRLTVV.

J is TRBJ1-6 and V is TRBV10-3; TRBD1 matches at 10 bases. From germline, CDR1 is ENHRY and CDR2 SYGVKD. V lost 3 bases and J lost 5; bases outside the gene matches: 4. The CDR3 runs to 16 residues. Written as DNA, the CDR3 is TGTGCCATCAGTGACCGGGACAGGGGAGATAATTCACCCCTCCACTTT. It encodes CAISDRDRGDNSPLHF.

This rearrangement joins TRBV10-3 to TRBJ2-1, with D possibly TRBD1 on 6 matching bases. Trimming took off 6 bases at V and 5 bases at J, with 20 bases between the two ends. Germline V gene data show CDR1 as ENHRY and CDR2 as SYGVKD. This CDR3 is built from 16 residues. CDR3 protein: CAIRRQGFPLDNEQFF. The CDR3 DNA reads TGTGCCATCAGACGCCAGGGGTTCCCCCTGGACAATGAGCAGTTCTTC.

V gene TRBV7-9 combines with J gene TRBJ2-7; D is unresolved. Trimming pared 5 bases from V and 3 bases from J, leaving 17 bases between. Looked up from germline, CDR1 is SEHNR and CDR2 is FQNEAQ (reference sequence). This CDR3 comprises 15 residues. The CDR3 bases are TGTGCCAGCAGCGTCCTGGGTGGTAGACACTACGAGCAGTACTTC. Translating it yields CASSVLGGRHYEQYF.

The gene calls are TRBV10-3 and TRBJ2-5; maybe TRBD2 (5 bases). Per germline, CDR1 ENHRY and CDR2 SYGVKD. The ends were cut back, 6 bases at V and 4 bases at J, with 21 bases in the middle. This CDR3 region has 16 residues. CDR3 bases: TGTGCCATCAGCGGGGATGGAGTGAGGACGGCAGAGACCCAGTACTTC. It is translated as CAISGDGVRTAETQYF.

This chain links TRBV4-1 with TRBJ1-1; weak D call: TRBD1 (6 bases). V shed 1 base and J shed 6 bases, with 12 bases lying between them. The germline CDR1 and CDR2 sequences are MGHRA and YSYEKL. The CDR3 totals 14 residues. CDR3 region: CASSQVGHSAEAFF. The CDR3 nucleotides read TGCGCCAGCAGCCAAGTGGGACATTCGGCTGAAGCTTTCTTT.

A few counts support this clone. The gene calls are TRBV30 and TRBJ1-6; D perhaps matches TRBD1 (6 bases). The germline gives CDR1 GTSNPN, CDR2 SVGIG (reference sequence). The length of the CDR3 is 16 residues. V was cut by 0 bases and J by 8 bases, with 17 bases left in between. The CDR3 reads CAWSVRTGPLDSPLHF. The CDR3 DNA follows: TGTGCCTGGAGTGTACGTACAGGGCCCCTCGATTCACCCCTCCACTTT.

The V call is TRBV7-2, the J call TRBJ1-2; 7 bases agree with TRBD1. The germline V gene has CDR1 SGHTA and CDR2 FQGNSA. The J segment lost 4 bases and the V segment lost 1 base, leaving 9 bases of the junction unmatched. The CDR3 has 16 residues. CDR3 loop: CASSLGDSTIGYGYTF. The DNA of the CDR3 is TGTGCCAGCAGCTTAGGGGACAGTACTATTGGCTATGGCTACACCTTC.

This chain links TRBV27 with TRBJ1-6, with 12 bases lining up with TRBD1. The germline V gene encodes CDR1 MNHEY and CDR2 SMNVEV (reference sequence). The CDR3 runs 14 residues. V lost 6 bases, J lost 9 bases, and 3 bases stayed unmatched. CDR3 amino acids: CASRGTGGGSPLHF. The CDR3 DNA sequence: TGTGCCAGCAGAGGGACAGGGGGCGGTTCACCCCTCCACTTT.

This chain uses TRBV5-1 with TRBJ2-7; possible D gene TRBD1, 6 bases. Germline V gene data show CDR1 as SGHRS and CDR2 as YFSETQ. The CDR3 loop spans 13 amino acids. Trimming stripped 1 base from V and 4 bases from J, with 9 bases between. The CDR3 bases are TGCGCCAGCAGCTTGAGGGGGACGTACGAGCAGTACTTC. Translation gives CASSLRGTYEQYF.

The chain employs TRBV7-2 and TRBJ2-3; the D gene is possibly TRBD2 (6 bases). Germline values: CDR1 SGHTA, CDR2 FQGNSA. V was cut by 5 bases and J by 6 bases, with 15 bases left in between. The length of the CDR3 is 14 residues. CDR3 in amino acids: CASSPILAIDTQYF. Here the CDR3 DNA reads TGTGCCAGCAGCCCTATTCTAGCGATTGATACGCAGTATTTT. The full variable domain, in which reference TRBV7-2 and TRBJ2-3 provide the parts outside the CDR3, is GAGVSQSPSNKVTEKGKDVELRCDPISGHTALYWYRQSLGQGLEFLIYFQGNSAPDKSGLPSDRFSAERTGGSVSTLTIQRTQQEDSAVYLCASSPILAIDTQYFGPGTRLTVL.

In DNA form, the CDR3 reads TGTGCCAGCAGCTTACGGTATTGCCCGAGATCTGGAAACACCATATATTTT. This sequence encodes CASSLRYCPRSGNTIYF. The chain links TRBV11-3 to TRBJ1-3, with unresolved D. Germline CDR1 is SGHNT and CDR2 is YENEEA. This CDR3 is 17 amino acids long. Trimming left V 2 bases short and J 1 base short, with 15 bases between. Complete variable domain (other parts from reference TRBV11-3 and TRBJ1-3): EAGVVQSPRYKIIEKKQPVAFWCNPISGHNTLYWYLQNLGQGPELLIRYENEEAVDDSQLPKDRFSAERLKGVDSTLKIQPAELGDSAVYLCASSLRYCPRSGNTIYFGEGSWLTVV.

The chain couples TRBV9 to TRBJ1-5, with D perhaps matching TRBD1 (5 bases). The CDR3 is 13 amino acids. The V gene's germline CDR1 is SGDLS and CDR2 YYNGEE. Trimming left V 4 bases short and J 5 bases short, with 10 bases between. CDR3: CASSPGGDQPQHF. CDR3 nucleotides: TGTGCCAGCAGCCCCGGGGGGGATCAGCCCCAGCATTTT.

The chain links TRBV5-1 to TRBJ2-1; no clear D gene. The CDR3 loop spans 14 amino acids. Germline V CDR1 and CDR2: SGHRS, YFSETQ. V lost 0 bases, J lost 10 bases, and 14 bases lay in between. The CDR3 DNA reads TGCGCCAGCAGCTTGGATTCCTCGTCAGGCGAGCAGTTCTTC. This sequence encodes CASSLDSSSGEQFF.

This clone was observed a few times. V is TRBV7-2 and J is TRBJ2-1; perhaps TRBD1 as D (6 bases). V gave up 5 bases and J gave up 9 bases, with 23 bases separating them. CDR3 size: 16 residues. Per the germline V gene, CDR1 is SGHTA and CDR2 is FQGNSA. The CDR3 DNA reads TGTGCCAGCAGCGAACAGGGACCGAACAAGAATGGTGAGCAGTTCTTC. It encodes CASSEQGPNKNGEQFF.

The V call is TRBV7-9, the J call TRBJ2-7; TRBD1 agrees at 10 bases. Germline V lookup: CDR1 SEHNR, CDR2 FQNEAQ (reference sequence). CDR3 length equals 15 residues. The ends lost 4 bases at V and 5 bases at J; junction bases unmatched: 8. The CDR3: CASSWPGDRGHEQYF. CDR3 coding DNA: TGTGCCAGCAGCTGGCCCGGGGACAGGGGCCACGAGCAGTACTTC.

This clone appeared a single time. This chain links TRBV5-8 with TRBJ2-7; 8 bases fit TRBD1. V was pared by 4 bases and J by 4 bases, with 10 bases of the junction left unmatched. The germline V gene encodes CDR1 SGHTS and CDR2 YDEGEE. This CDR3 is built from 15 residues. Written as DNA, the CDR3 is TGTGCCAGCAGCCCAGCCGGGACAGGTTCGTACGAGCAGTACTTC. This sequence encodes CASSPAGTGSYEQYF.

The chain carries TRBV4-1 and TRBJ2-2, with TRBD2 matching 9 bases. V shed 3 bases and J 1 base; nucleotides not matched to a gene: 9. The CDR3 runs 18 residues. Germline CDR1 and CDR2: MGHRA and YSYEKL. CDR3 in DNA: TGCGCCAGCAGCCATCCTAGACTAGCGGAAAAGAACACCGGGGAGCTGTTTTTT. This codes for CASSHPRLAEKNTGELFF.

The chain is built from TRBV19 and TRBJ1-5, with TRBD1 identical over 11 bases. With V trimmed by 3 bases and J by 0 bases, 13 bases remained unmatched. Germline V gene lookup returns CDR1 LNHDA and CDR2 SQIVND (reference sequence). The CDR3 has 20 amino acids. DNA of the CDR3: TGTGCCAGTAGTATGGAGGTTGGGACAGGGGGTTCTTATAGCAATCAGCCCCAGCATTTT. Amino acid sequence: CASSMEVGTGGSYSNQPQHF.

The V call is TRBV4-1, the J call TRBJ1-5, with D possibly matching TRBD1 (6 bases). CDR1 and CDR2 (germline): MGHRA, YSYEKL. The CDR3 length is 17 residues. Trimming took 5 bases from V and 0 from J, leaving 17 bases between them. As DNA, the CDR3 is TGCGCCAGCAGCATCCGGGGGGGGGCAGATAGCAATCAGCCCCAGCATTTT. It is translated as CASSIRGGADSNQPQHF.

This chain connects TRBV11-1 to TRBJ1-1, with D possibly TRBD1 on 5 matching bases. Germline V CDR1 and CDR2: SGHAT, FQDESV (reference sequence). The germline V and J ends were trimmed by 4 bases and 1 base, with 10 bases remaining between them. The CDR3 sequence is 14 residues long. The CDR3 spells CASSYPGGNTEAFF. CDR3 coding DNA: TGTGCCAGCAGCTACCCGGGGGGGAACACTGAAGCTTTCTTT.

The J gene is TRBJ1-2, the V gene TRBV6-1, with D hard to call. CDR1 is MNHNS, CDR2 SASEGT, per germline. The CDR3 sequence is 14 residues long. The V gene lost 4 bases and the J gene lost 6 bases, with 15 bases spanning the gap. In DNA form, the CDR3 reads TGTGCCAGCAGTGTGGGTACCGGGGAAGATGGCTACACCTTC. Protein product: CASSVGTGEDGYTF.